This entry describes one TCR beta chain. Per the germline V gene, CDR1 is SGHNT and CDR2 is YYREEE (reference sequence). This CDR3 spans 14 amino acids. With 0 bases removed from V and 5 bases from J, the gap between germline ends came to 9 bases. These data come from a study of cytomegalovirus exposure and HLA in healthy donors. The PCR ran on 60 Vbeta and 13 Jbeta primers. Here immunoSEQ multiplex PCR was the method, and the copy in TCRdb shows in-frame clones only, minus some. The data hold 150,000 or so clones, with about three quarters observed a single time. The donors comprised healthy bone marrow donors.

This chain links TRBV5-4 with TRBJ1-5; maybe TRBD1 (5 bases). This sequence was found in a woman aged 40 to 49 in good health and CMV-seronegative. The specimen sequenced was PBMCs. DNA for the CDR3: TGTGCCAGCAGCTTGGAGGGCAGGGATCAGCCCCAGCATTTT. This sequence encodes CASSLEGRDQPQHF.